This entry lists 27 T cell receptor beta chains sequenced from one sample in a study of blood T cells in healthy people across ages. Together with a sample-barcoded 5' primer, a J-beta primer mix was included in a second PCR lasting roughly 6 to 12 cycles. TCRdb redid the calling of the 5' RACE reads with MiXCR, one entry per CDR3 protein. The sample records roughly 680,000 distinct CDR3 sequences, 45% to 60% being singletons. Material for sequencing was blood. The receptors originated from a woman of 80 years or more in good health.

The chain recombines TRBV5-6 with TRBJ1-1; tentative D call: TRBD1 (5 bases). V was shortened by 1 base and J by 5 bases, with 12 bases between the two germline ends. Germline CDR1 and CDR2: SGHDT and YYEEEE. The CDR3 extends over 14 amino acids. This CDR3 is CASSLSQEGTEAFF. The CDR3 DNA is TGTGCCAGCAGCTTGTCGCAAGAGGGGACTGAAGCTTTCTTT.

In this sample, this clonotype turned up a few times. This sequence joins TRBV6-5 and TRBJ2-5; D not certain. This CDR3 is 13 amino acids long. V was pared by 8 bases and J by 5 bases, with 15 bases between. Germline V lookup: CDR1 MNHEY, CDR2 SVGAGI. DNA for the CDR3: TGTGCCAGCTGCCGACAACCCGAGGAGACCCAGTACTTC. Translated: CASCRQPEETQYF.

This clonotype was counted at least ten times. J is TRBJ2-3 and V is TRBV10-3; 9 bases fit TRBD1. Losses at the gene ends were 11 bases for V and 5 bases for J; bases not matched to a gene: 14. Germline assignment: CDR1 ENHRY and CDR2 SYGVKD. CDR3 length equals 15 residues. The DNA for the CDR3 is TGTGCCCATCAGGGGTCCGGGACAGGGATAGATACGCAGTATTTT. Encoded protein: CAHQGSGTGIDTQYF.

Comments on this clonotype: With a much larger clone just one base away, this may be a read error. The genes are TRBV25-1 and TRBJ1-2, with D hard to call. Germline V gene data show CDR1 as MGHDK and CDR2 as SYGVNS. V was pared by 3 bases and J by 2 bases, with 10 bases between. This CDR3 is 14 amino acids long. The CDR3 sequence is CASSDASRNYGYTF. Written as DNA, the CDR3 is TGTGCCAGCAGTGATGCGAGCCGGAACTATGGCTACACCTTC.

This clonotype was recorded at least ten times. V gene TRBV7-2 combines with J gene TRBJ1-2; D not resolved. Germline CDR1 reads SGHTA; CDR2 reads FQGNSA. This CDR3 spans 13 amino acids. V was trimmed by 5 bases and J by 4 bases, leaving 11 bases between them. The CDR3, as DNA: TGTGCCAGCAGCCGAACGGGCGGCTATGGCTACACCTTC. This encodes CASSRTGGYGYTF.

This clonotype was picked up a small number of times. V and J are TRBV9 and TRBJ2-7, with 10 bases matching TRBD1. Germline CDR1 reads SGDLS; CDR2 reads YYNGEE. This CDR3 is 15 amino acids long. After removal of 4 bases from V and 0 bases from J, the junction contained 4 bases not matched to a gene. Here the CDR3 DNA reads TGTGCCAGCAGCCAGGGACAGGGGAACTCCTACGAGCAGTACTTC. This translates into CASSQGQGNSYEQYF.

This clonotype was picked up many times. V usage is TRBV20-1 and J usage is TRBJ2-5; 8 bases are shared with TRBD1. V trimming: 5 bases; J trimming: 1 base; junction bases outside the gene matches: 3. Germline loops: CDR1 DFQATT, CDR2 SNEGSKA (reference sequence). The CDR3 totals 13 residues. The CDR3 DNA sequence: TGCAGTGCTCGACAGGGGTTCCAAGAGACCCAGTACTTC. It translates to CSARQGFQETQYF.

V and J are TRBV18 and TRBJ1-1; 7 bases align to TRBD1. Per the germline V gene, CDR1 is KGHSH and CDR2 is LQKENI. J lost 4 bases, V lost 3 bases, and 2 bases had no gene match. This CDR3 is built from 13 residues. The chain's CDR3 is CASSPDRVTEAFF. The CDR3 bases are TGTGCCAGCTCACCCGACAGGGTCACTGAAGCTTTCTTT.

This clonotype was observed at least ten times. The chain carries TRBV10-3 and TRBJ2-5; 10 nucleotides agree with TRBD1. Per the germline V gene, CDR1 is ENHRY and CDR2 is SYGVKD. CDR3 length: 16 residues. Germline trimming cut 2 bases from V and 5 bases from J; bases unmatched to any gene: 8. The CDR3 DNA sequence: TGTGCCATCAGTGAGAGAAGGACAGGGGGAGGGGAGACCCAGTACTTC. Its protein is CAISERRTGGGETQYF.

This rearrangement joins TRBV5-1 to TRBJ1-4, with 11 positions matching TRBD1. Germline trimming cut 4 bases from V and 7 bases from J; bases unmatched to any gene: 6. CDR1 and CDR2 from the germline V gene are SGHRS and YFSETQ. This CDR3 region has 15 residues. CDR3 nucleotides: TGCGCCAGCAGCGTTGCCGGGACAGGGGGTGAAAAACTGTTTTTT. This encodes CASSVAGTGGEKLFF.

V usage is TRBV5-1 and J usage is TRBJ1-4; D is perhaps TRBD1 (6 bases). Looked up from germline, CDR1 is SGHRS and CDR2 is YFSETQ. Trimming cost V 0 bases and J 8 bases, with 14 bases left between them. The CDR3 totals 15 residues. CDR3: CASSLEGGVDEKLFF. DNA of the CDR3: TGCGCCAGCAGCTTGGAGGGGGGCGTGGACGAAAAACTGTTTTTT.

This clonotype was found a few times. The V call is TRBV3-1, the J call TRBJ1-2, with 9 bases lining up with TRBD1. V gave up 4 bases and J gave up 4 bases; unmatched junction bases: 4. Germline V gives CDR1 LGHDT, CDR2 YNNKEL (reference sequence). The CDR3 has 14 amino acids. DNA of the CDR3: TGTGCCAGCAGCCGCGTGGGACAGGGCTATGGCTACACCTTC. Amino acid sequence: CASSRVGQGYGYTF.

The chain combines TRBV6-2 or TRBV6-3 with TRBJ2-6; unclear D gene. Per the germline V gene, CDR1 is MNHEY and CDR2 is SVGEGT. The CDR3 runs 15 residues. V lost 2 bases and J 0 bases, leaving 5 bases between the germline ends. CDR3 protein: CASSYASSGANVLTF. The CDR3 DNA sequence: TGTGCCAGCAGTTACGCCTCCTCTGGGGCCAACGTCCTGACTTTC.

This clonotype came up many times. The CDR3 bases are TGTGCCAGCAGTCCCTGGGGCACAGCCAAAAACATTCAGTACTTC. Translation gives CASSPWGTAKNIQYF. This chain joins TRBV2 and TRBJ2-4, with D possibly TRBD1 on 5 matching bases. The CDR3 contains 15 residues. V was trimmed by 5 bases and J by 0 bases, leaving 11 bases between them. Per the germline V gene, CDR1 is SNHLY and CDR2 is FYNNEI.

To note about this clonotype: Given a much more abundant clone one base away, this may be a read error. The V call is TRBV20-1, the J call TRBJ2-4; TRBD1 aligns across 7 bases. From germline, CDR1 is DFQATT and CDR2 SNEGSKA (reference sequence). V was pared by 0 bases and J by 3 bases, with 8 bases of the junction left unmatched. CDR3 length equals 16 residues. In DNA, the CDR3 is TGCAGTGCTAGAGAGAAACAGGGGTGGGACAAAAACATTCAGTACTTC. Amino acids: CSAREKQGWDKNIQYF.

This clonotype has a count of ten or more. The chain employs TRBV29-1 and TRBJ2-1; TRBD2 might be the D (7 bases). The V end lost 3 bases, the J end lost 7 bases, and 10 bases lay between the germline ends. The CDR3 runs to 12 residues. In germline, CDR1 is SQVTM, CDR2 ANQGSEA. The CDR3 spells CSVDRGGNEQFF. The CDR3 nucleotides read TGCAGCGTTGACAGGGGAGGGAATGAGCAGTTCTTC.

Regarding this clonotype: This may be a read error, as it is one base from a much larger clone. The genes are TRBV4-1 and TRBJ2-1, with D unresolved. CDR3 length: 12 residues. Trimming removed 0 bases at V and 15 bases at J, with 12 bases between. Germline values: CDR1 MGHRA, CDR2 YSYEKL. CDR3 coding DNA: TGCGCCAGCAGCCAAGATTTCATGAGATGGTTCTTC. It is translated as CASSQDFMRWFF.

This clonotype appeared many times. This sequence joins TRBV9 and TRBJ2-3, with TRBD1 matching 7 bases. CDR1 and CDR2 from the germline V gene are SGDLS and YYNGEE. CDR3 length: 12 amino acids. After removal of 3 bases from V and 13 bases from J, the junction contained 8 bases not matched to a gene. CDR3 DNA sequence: TGTGCCAGCAGCGGAAGACAGGGTGGGAAGTATTTT. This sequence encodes CASSGRQGGKYF.

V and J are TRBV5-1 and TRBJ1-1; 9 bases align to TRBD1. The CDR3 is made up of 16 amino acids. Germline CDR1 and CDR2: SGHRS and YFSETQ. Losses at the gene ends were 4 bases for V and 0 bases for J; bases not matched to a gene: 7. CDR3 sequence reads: CASSLTTGGMNTEAFF. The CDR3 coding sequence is TGCGCCAGCAGCCTCACGACAGGGGGTATGAACACTGAAGCTTTCTTT.

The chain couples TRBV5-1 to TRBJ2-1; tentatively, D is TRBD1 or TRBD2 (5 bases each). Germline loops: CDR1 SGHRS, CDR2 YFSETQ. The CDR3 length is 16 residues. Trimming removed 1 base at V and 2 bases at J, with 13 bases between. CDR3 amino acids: CASSLSPGRTYNEQFF. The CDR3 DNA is TGCGCCAGCAGCTTGTCCCCGGGACGGACCTACAATGAGCAGTTCTTC. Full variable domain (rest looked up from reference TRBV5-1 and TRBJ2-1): KAGVTQTPRYLIKTRGQQVTLSCSPISGHRSVSWYQQTPGQGLQFLFEYFSETQRNKGNFPGRFSGRQFSNSRSEMNVSTLELGDSALYLCASSLSPGRTYNEQFFGPGTRLTVL.

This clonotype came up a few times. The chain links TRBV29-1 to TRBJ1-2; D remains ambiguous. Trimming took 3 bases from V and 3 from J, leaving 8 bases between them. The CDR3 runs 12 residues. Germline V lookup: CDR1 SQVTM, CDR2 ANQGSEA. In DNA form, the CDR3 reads TGCAGCGTTGACTCGGGATACTATGGCTACACCTTC. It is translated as CSVDSGYYGYTF. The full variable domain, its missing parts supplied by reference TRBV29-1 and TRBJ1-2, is SAVISQKPSRDICQRGTSLTIQCQVDSQVTMMFWYRQQPGQSLTLIATANQGSEATYESGFVIDKFPISRPNLTFSTLTVSNMSPEDSSIYLCSVDSGYYGYTFGSGTRLTVV.

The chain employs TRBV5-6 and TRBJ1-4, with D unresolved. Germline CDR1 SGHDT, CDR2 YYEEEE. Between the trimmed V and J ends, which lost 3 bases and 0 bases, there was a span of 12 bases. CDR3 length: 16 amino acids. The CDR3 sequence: CASSSLQDATNEKLFF. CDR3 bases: TGTGCCAGCAGCTCCCTCCAAGATGCAACTAATGAAAAACTGTTTTTT.

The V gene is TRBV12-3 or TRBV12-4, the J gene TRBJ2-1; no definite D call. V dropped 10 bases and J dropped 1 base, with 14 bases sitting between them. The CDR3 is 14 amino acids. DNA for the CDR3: TGTGCCACCCACACTGCCCTGTCCTACAATGAGCAGTTCTTC. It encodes CATHTALSYNEQFF.

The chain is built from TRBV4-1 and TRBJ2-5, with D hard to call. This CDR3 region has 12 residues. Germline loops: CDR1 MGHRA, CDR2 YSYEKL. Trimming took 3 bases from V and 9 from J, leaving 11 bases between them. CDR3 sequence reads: CASSHVSAAQYF. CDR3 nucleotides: TGCGCCAGCAGCCACGTCTCGGCGGCCCAGTACTTC.

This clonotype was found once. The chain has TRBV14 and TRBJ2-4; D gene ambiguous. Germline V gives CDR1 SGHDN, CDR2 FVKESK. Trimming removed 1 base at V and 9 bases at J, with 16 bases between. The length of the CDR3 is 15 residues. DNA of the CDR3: TGTGCCAGCAGCCAAGTTGGTAGGCTGGATGGCATTCAGTACTTC. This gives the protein CASSQVGRLDGIQYF.

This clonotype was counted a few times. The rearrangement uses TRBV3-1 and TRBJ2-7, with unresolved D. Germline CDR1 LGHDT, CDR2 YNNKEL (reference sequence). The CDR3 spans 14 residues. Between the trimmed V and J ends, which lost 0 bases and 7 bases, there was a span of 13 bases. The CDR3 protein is CASSQEFGIGEQYF. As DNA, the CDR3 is TGTGCCAGCAGCCAAGAATTTGGGATCGGAGAGCAGTACTTC.

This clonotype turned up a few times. The CDR3 DNA reads as TGCAGCGTTGGGGTTGGAGACGGCTACGAGCAGTACTTC. It codes for CSVGVGDGYEQYF. The chain uses TRBV29-1 and TRBJ2-7; D gene uncertain. Trimming removed 4 bases at V and 3 bases at J, with 13 bases between. Germline V gives CDR1 SQVTM, CDR2 ANQGSEA. This CDR3 is built from 13 residues.